This entry lists 8 T cell receptor beta chains sequenced from one sample in a study of blood T cell repertoires in COVID-19. Sequenced by immunoSEQ multiplex PCR; TCRdb stores in-frame clones only, minus some. The profile covers 35,000 to 45,000 clones, with around 85% appearing a single time and about 4.9% taken by the ten largest. The sequenced sample was peripheral blood. The receptors originated from a man in his forties with active COVID-19.

This clone has just a few counts. The genes are TRBV7-8 and TRBJ1-1; D is unclear. Per germline, CDR1 SGHVS and CDR2 FQNEAQ. Trimming cost V 5 bases and J 0 bases, with 10 bases left between them. This CDR3 is 14 amino acids long. The CDR3 DNA is TGTGCCAGCAGCGCACGGAGATTGAACACTGAAGCTTTCTTT. Protein product: CASSARRLNTEAFF.

V and J are TRBV4-1 and TRBJ2-1; weak D call: TRBD2 (6 bases). Trimming took 2 bases from V and 9 from J, leaving 20 bases between them. This CDR3 comprises 16 residues. Per the germline V gene, CDR1 is MGHRA and CDR2 is YSYEKL. CDR3 DNA: TGCGCCAGCAGCCAAAATTGGGGTGAGGGAGGATTTGAGCAGTTCTTC. As protein: CASSQNWGEGGFEQFF.

This rearrangement joins TRBV3-1 (or the pseudogene TRBV3-2) to TRBJ1-1; 9 positions match TRBD1. V was clipped by 7 bases and J by 10 bases; unmatched bases: 16. The CDR3 covers 15 residues. Germline-derived CDR1 and CDR2 are LGHDT and YNNKEL (reference sequence). The CDR3 is CASNHWDRVGQGAFF. The CDR3 DNA sequence: TGTGCCAGCAACCACTGGGACAGGGTGGGCCAGGGAGCTTTCTTT.

The rearrangement links TRBV28 to TRBJ2-7; the match to TRBD2 covers 9 bases. The CDR3 runs to 16 residues. The germline V gene has CDR1 MDHEN and CDR2 SYDVKM. Losses at the gene ends were 3 bases for V and 3 bases for J; bases not matched to a gene: 9. CDR3 loop: CASSFPRASGDYEQYF. In nucleotides, the CDR3 is TGTGCCAGCAGTTTCCCAAGGGCTAGCGGGGACTACGAGCAGTACTTC.

V usage is TRBV19 and J usage is TRBJ2-6; 8 nucleotides match TRBD1. Germline V lookup: CDR1 LNHDA, CDR2 SQIVND (reference sequence). The CDR3 is 17 amino acids. Trimming took 2 bases from V and 3 from J; bases not matched to a gene: 6. CDR3 amino acids: CASSITSRGRGANVLTF. In DNA, the CDR3 is TGTGCCAGTAGTATAACGTCCAGGGGGCGTGGGGCCAACGTCCTGACTTTC.

This clone is a singleton in its sample. The V call is TRBV6-4, the J call TRBJ2-1, with a possible D match to TRBD2 (6 bases). The CDR3 has 13 residues. Germline lookup yields CDR1 MRHNA and CDR2 SNTAGT. V was cut by 0 bases and J by 12 bases, with 12 bases left in between. The CDR3: CASSDSSGPRQFF. CDR3 coding DNA: TGTGCCAGCAGTGACTCCAGCGGGCCGAGGCAGTTCTTC.

The rearrangement uses TRBV5-6 and TRBJ2-3, with a possible D match to TRBD2 (5 bases). The V gene's germline CDR1 is SGHDT and CDR2 YYEEEE. This CDR3 is built from 11 residues. Trimming left V 4 bases short and J 6 bases short, with 6 bases between. CDR3 sequence reads: CASSTGDTQYF. As DNA, the CDR3 is TGTGCCAGCAGCACGGGGGATACGCAGTATTTT.

The chain carries TRBV2 and TRBJ2-1; 10 bases fit TRBD2. V shed 7 bases, J shed 2 bases, and the junction held 5 bases outside the gene matches. CDR1 and CDR2 (germline): SNHLY, FYNNEI. The CDR3 runs to 15 residues. Here the CDR3 reads CASKTSGLTYNEQFF. The CDR3 nucleotides are TGTGCCAGCAAGACTAGCGGGCTTACCTACAATGAGCAGTTCTTC.